At least ten counts were recorded for the clone carrying this TCR beta chain. The antigen remains unidentified. The sample originates from a study of T-cell reconstitution after alpha-beta-depleted transplantation in children. The CDR3 has 16 amino acids. Unmatched junction bases numbered 12, after V lost 6 bases and J lost 6 bases. Germline V CDR1 and CDR2: SGHKS, YYEKEE (reference sequence). Using unique molecular identifiers, the investigators prepared the TCRbeta library. TCRdb reprocessed the PCR reads with MiXCR, giving one entry per CDR3 protein. Of 450,000 to 600,000 distinct CDR3 sequences in the sample, 10% to 13% are singletons; the top ten hold around 2.2%. Study-wide results and limits: When one year had passed after transplant, most T-cell counts and diversity came from newly produced T cells. Several hundred graft clones that had expanded were reportedly the source of alpha-beta T cells about two months after transplant. Recipient T cells and thymic progenitors that survived were the source of the high TCRbeta diversity seen at day 60 in some patients.

The rearrangement links TRBV5-5 to TRBJ2-2; 9 bases line up with TRBD1. The clonotype originates from a child aged 2-9 years with inherited bone marrow failure, due to receive a stem cell transplant. Sequenced material: PBMCs, taken before TCRalphabeta/CD19-depleted stem cell transplant. DNA of the CDR3: TGTGCCAGCACCCCGACGGGACAGGGTTTGTCCGGGGAGCTGTTTTTT. Amino acid sequence: CASTPTGQGLSGELFF.